Presented here are 16 T cell receptor beta chains from one specimen sequenced in a study of T cells after yellow fever vaccination. One entry per CDR3 protein results from TCRdb running MiXCR on the 5' RACE reads. The repertoire includes just under 600,000 distinct CDR3 sequences, roughly 13% of them detected once, and 11% to 15% sits in the top ten. Material: PBMCs, obtained on the day of the yellow fever booster vaccination. Receptors originate from a man aged 30 to 45 who received the YFV17D yellow fever vaccine.

The rearrangement joins TRBV5-8 to TRBJ2-7; D is ambiguous. Germline CDR1 reads SGHTS; CDR2 reads YDEGEE. CDR3 length: 15 residues. V was pared by 9 bases and J by 0 bases, with 19 bases between. CDR3: CAMRSRPLLSYEQYF. The CDR3 nucleotides read TGTGCCATGAGATCGAGGCCCCTCCTCTCCTACGAGCAGTACTTC.

This sequence joins TRBV28 and TRBJ2-7; D is unresolved. Trimming pared 8 bases from V and 3 bases from J, leaving 14 bases between. CDR3 length: 13 residues. Germline CDR1 is MDHEN and CDR2 is SYDVKM. CDR3 sequence (DNA): TGTGCCAGCGCGATTAAGCCACTCTACGAGCAGTACTTC. Translated: CASAIKPLYEQYF.

The chain employs TRBV5-1 and TRBJ2-5, with D possibly being TRBD1 (6 bases). V was shortened by 1 base and J by 1 base, with 11 bases between the two germline ends. CDR3 length: 15 residues. Germline V gene lookup returns CDR1 SGHRS and CDR2 YFSETQ. The CDR3 here is CASSLSPDSQETQYF. In nucleotides, the CDR3 is TGCGCCAGCAGCTTGTCCCCGGACAGCCAAGAGACCCAGTACTTC. Using reference TRBV5-1 and TRBJ2-5 for the parts outside the CDR3, the full variable domain is KAGVTQTPRYLIKTRGQQVTLSCSPISGHRSVSWYQQTPGQGLQFLFEYFSETQRNKGNFPGRFSGRQFSNSRSEMNVSTLELGDSALYLCASSLSPDSQETQYFGPGTRLLVL.

This clonotype was observed a few times. The chain is built from TRBV7-9 and TRBJ2-7; D may match TRBD1 or TRBD2 (6 bases each). V was pared by 7 bases and J by 4 bases, with 23 bases between. Germline V lookup: CDR1 SEHNR, CDR2 FQNEAQ (reference sequence). The CDR3 has 16 amino acids. Here the CDR3 DNA reads TGTGCCAGCACCTGGGGGGCTTCCAGCCACCCTTACGAGCAGTACTTC. Its protein is CASTWGASSHPYEQYF.

V and J are TRBV20-1 and TRBJ2-2; possible D gene TRBD1, 6 bases. Looked up from germline, CDR1 is DFQATT and CDR2 is SNEGSKA (reference sequence). V lost 3 bases, J lost 7 bases, and 15 bases lay in between. CDR3 length: 14 residues. DNA for the CDR3: TGCAGTGCTAGGCCCGCAGGGGTCATCGGGGAGCTGTTTTTT. This translates into CSARPAGVIGELFF.

This clonotype has just a few counts. The V call is TRBV3-1, the J call TRBJ1-1; D is unclear. The V gene lost 8 bases and the J gene lost 5 bases, with 21 bases spanning the gap. The CDR3 loop spans 15 amino acids. In germline, CDR1 is LGHDT, CDR2 YNNKEL (reference sequence). The CDR3 spells CASREYGDGRTEAFF. In DNA form, the CDR3 reads TGTGCCAGCCGTGAGTATGGGGATGGGAGGACTGAAGCTTTCTTT. Based on the CDR3 plus reference TRBV3-1 and TRBJ1-1, the full variable domain is DTAVSQTPKYLVTQMGNDKSIKCEQNLGHDTMYWYKQDSKKFLKIMFSYNNKELIINETVPNRFSPKSPDKAHLNLHINSLELGDSAVYFCASREYGDGRTEAFFGQGTRLTVV.

This clonotype was found a few times. CDR3 DNA: TGTGCCATCAGTGCTAGCGACCCACGCACAGATACGCAGTATTTT. It yields the protein CAISASDPRTDTQYF. This chain uses TRBV10-3 with TRBJ2-3; tentatively, D is TRBD2 (6 bases). CDR1 and CDR2 (germline): ENHRY, SYGVKD. V was pared by 4 bases and J by 1 base, with 12 bases between. The CDR3 runs to 15 residues.

The rearrangement joins TRBV10-3 to TRBJ2-3; D remains unclear. Germline V gene data show CDR1 as ENHRY and CDR2 as SYGVKD. This CDR3 comprises 15 residues. V lost 2 bases, J lost 2 bases, and 11 bases lay in between. The CDR3 sequence: CAISEPGPVTDTQYF. In DNA form, the CDR3 reads TGTGCCATCAGTGAGCCAGGTCCTGTCACAGATACGCAGTATTTT.

This clonotype was counted only a few times. This chain connects TRBV7-2 to TRBJ2-3, with 8 bases fitting TRBD2. Germline-derived CDR1 and CDR2 are SGHTA and FQGNSA. V gave up 6 bases and J gave up 2 bases; unmatched junction bases: 7. The CDR3 is 15 residues long. For the CDR3, the DNA is TGTGCCAGCAGACTTACTAGCGGATACACAGATACGCAGTATTTT. It is translated as CASRLTSGYTDTQYF.

This chain connects TRBV12-3 or TRBV12-4 to TRBJ2-1; D perhaps matches TRBD1 (6 bases). The CDR3 is 16 residues long. Trimming shortened V by 1 base and J by 8 bases, and 18 bases separated the two germline ends. The CDR3 sequence: CASSLEGTRIGDEQFF. The CDR3 DNA follows: TGTGCCAGCAGTTTAGAAGGGACAAGGATCGGGGATGAGCAGTTCTTC.

The chain combines TRBV20-1 with TRBJ1-4; 7 nucleotides agree with TRBD1. CDR1 and CDR2 from the germline V gene are DFQATT and SNEGSKA (reference sequence). This CDR3 has 14 amino acids. With 0 bases clipped from V and 6 bases from J, the junction kept 4 bases outside the gene matches. DNA of the CDR3: TGCAGTGCTAGAGATCCCGACAGGGATGAAAAACTGTTTTTT. Translating gives CSARDPDRDEKLFF.

The chain combines TRBV28 with TRBJ2-2, with D tentatively TRBD1 (5 bases). The CDR3 is 15 amino acids. The germline V gene has CDR1 MDHEN and CDR2 SYDVKM. Trimming shortened V by 6 bases and J by 5 bases, and 16 bases separated the two germline ends. CDR3 sequence reads: CASSSPGSRTGELFF. In nucleotides, the CDR3 is TGTGCCAGCAGCTCCCCAGGGTCCCGGACCGGGGAGCTGTTTTTT.

The chain employs TRBV5-8 and TRBJ1-2; D not certain. Germline CDR1 and CDR2: SGHTS and YDEGEE. With 4 bases removed from V and 5 bases from J, the gap between germline ends came to 21 bases. The CDR3 is made up of 16 amino acids. This CDR3 reads CASSLGWTGNTYGYTF. The CDR3 DNA sequence: TGTGCCAGCAGCCTTGGCTGGACTGGAAACACTTATGGCTACACCTTC.

The sample holds a few counts of this clonotype. The CDR3: CASSPGTVEGYTF. The CDR3 coding sequence is TGTGCCAGCAGCCCCGGCACAGTGGAGGGCTACACCTTC. The rearrangement uses TRBV3-1 and TRBJ1-2, with D unresolved. Trimming removed 4 bases from V and 8 bases from J, with 14 bases in between. Germline V gene lookup returns CDR1 LGHDT and CDR2 YNNKEL (reference sequence). The CDR3 is 13 amino acids.

The chain is built from TRBV14 and TRBJ2-3; 10 bases match TRBD2. The CDR3 extends over 20 amino acids. In germline, CDR1 is SGHDN, CDR2 FVKESK. The trim removed 6 bases at V and 2 bases at J, leaving 20 bases unmatched. The CDR3 reads CASRGQGEGLAFLNTDTQYF. The CDR3 DNA reads as TGTGCCAGCAGAGGACAGGGTGAGGGACTAGCGTTTTTGAACACAGATACGCAGTATTTT.

This chain connects TRBV6-5 to TRBJ2-7, with D maybe TRBD2 (6 bases). The CDR3 length is 18 residues. Germline CDR1 and CDR2: MNHEY and SVGAGI. Trimming took 2 bases from V and 3 from J, leaving 23 bases between them. The CDR3 protein is CASSYKPSLAHGGYEQYF. The CDR3 DNA reads TGTGCCAGCAGTTACAAACCTTCACTAGCCCATGGGGGCTACGAGCAGTACTTC.